The T cell receptor beta chain under discussion was sequenced for a study of CD8 T cells in ankylosing spondylitis (dated by TCRdb to 2016 to 2017). Context from the whole study: The study profiled T cell receptor beta repertoires in healthy donors and ankylosing spondylitis patients to find disease-linked TCR variants. The full study cohort was made up of about two dozen ankylosing spondylitis patients and 95 to 130 healthy donors. Peripheral blood samples were taken, and synovial fluid was additionally collected from ankylosing spondylitis patients. The paper's findings and limits, for the study overall: The disease-linked clones were reported to be significantly enriched in matched synovial fluid samples from ankylosing spondylitis patients. Some of the motif variants had been reported before in the synovial fluid and blood of reactive arthritis patients, a finding that suggests common disease-initiation mechanisms. Blood from ankylosing spondylitis patients appeared to be characterized by a TCR beta motif made up of seven or eight highly homologous amino acid variants. The disease-linked clones showed a CD8+ phenotype and occurred at relatively low frequencies in peripheral blood.

V gives up 0 bases and J gives up 10 bases, and the segment between their germline ends measures 10 bases. The germline V gene (reference sequence) yields DFQATT for CDR1 and SNEGSKA for CDR2. The CDR3, from cysteine to phenylalanine, totals 13 residues. Only the CDR3 DNA is retained, 39 bases long and in frame from the first base. This clonotype was detected many times. Its antigen remains undetermined. The sample holds no much larger clone one base away, and base qualities are not on file. The reads were generated on an Illumina HiSeq 2500. TCR beta libraries were prepared by quantitative 5'-RACE with molecular barcodes. The original methods were these. A new computational method based on a probabilistic model of VDJ rearrangement was used to identify disease-linked TCR variants. In-frame beta chains were kept once TCRdb had trimmed the public reads at Q25 with fastp and called clones with MiXCR. Rows with a matching CDR3 protein are joined into one entry that keeps the most common DNA and genes. TCRdb, not the authors, supplied the V and J calls. Across this sample there are 300,000 to 400,000 distinct CDR3 sequences, with 11% seen only once. 9.1% of the sample comes from the top ten.

The source of this sequence is a female donor with ankylosing spondylitis or in good health (not recorded which). The sample was blood, either unsorted or a sorted T cell fraction (not recorded which). Here the chain combines TRBV20-1 and TRBJ1-6; the D segment cannot be called with confidence. In nucleotides, the sequence is TGCAGTGCTAGAGATTCCCAGGACTCACCCCTCCACTTT. Translated, this gives CSARDSQDSPLHF.